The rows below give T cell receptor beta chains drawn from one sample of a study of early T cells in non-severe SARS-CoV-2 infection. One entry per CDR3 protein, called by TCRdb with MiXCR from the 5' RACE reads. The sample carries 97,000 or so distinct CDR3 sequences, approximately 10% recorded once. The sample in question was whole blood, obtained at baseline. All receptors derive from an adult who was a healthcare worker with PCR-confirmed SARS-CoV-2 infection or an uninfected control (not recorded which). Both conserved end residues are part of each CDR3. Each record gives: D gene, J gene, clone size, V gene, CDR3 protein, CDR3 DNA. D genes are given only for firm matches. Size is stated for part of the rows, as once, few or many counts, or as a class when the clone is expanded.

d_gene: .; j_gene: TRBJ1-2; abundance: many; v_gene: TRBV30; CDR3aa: CAWRLGPAVGGYTF; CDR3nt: TGTGCCTGGAGATTGGGACCCGCGGTGGGTGGCTACACCTTC
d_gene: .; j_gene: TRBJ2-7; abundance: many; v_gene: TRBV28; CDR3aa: CASSGWGADYEQYF; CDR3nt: TGTGCCAGCAGTGGGTGGGGTGCGGACTACGAGCAGTACTTC
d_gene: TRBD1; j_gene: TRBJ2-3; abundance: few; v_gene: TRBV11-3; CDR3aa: CASSQRTGVDTQYF; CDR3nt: TGTGCCAGCAGCCAGAGAACAGGGGTGGATACGCAGTATTTT
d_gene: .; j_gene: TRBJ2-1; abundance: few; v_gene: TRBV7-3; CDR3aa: CASSLRVGQSIEQFF; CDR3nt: TGTGCCAGCAGCTTGCGCGTAGGGCAATCTATAGAGCAGTTCTTC
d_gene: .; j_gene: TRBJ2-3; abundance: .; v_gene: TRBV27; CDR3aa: CASSFEGLTPLAQYF; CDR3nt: TGTGCCAGCAGTTTTGAGGGACTTACCCCCCTTGCGCAGTATTTT
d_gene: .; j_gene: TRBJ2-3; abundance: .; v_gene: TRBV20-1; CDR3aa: CSATLLVESTDTQYF; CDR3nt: TGCAGTGCCACATTACTAGTAGAGAGCACAGATACGCAGTATTTT
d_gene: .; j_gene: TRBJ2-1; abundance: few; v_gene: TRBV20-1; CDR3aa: CSARDSGRRGLSYNEQFF; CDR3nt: TGCAGTGCTAGAGATTCGGGCAGGAGGGGCCTTTCCTACAATGAGCAGTTCTTC
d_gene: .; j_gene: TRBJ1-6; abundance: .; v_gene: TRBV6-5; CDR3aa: CASSPRGQYSPLHF; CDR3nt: TGTGCCAGCAGTCCCCGGGGTCAGTATTCACCCCTCCACTTT
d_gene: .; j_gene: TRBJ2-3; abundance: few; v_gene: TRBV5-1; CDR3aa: CASRPTAGTDTQYF; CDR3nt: TGCGCCAGCCGACCTACCGCGGGGACAGATACGCAGTATTTT
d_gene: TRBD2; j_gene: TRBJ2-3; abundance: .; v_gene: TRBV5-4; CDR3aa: CASSPPGTSGRDTQYF; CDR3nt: TGTGCCAGCAGCCCACCCGGGACTAGCGGGAGAGATACGCAGTATTTT
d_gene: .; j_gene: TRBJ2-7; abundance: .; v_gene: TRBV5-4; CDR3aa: CASSLLGTSLEQYF; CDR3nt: TGTGCCAGCAGCTTGCTAGGGACATCCCTCGAGCAGTACTTC
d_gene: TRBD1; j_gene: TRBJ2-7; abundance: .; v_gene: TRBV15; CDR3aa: CATSRPQGKDEQYF; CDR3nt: TGTGCCACCAGCAGGCCACAGGGGAAAGACGAGCAGTACTTC
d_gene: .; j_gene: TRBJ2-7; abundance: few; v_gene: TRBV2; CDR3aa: CASSGGGYSSYEQYF; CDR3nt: TGTGCCAGCAGTGGAGGGGGGTATAGCTCCTACGAGCAGTACTTC
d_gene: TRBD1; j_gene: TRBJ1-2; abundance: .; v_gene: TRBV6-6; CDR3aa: CASSRDRASGYTF; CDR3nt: TGTGCCAGCAGCCGGGACAGGGCAAGTGGCTACACCTTC
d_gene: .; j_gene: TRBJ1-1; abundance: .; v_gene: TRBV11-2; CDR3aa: CASSLDGTPVNTEAFF; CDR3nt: TGTGCCAGCAGCCTCGATGGTACCCCAGTGAACACTGAAGCTTTCTTT
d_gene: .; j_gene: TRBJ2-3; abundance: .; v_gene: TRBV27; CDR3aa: CASSKRASTDTQYF; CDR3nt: TGTGCCAGCAGTAAAAGGGCTAGCACAGATACGCAGTATTTT
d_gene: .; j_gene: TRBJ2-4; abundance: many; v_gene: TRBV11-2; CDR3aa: CASSQSSIQYF; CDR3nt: TGTGCCAGCAGCCAATCTAGTATTCAGTACTTC
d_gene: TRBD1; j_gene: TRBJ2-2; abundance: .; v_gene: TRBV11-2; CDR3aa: CASSFPTLTGWNTGELFF; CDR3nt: TGTGCCAGCAGCTTCCCGACCTTGACAGGGTGGAACACCGGGGAGCTGTTTTTT
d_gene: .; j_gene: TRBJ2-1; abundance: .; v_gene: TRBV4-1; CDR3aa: CASSQDRRASYNEQFF; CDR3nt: TGCGCCAGCAGCCAAGATCGGCGAGCGTCCTACAATGAGCAGTTCTTC
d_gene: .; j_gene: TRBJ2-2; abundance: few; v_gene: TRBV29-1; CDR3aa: CSVESNTGELFF; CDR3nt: TGCAGCGTTGAATCGAACACCGGGGAGCTGTTTTTT
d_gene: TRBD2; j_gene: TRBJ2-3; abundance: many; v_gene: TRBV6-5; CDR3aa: CASSYSALAGYTDTQYF; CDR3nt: TGTGCCAGCAGTTACTCAGCACTAGCGGGCTACACAGATACGCAGTATTTT
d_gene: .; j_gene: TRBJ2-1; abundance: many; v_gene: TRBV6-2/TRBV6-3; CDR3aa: CASSYSPSRKQFF; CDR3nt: TGTGCCAGCAGTTATTCGCCCAGTAGGAAGCAGTTCTTC
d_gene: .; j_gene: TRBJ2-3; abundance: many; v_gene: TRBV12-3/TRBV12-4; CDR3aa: CASSLGDGRDTQYF; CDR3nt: TGTGCCAGCAGTTTAGGGGACGGCAGGGATACGCAGTATTTT
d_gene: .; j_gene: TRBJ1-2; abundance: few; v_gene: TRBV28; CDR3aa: CASSRLGEGYTF; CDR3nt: TGTGCCAGCAGTAGGCTGGGGGAAGGCTACACCTTC
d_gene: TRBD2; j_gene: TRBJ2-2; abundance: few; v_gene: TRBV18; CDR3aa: CASSPPTSGNTGELFF; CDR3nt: TGTGCCAGCTCACCACCGACTAGCGGAAACACCGGGGAGCTGTTTTTT
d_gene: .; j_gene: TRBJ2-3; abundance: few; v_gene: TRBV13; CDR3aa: CASSPSGASADTQYF; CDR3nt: TGTGCCAGCAGTCCATCGGGGGCGAGCGCAGATACGCAGTATTTT
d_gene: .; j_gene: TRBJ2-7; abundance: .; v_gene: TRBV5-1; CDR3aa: CASSPVAGTNEQYF; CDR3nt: TGCGCCAGCAGCCCGGTGGCAGGGACCAACGAGCAGTACTTC
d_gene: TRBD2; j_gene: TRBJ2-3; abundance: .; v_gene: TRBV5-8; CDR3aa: CASSLVGTSGSSTDTQYF; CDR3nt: TGTGCCAGCAGCTTGGTTGGGACTAGCGGCTCTAGCACAGATACGCAGTATTTT
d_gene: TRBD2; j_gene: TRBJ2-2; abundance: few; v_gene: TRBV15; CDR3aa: CATSRKTSRGGTGELFF; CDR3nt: TGTGCCACCAGCAGGAAGACTAGCCGCGGAGGGACCGGGGAGCTGTTTTTT
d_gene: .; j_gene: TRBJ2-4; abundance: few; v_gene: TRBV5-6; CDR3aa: CASSPMARAENIQYF; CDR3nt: TGTGCCAGCAGCCCCATGGCGCGGGCAGAAAACATTCAGTACTTC
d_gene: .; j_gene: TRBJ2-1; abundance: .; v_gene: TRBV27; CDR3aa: CASSLRVLGEQFF; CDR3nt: TGTGCCAGCAGTTTAAGGGTTCTGGGTGAGCAGTTCTTC
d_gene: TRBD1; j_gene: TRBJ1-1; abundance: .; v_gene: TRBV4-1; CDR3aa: CASSQEPAGTGKRAEAFF; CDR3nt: TGCGCCAGCAGCCAAGAGCCCGCTGGGACAGGTAAGAGGGCTGAAGCTTTCTTT
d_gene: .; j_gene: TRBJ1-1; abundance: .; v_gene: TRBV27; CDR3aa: CASSLSGRLNTEAFF; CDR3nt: TGTGCCAGCAGTTTATCGGGCAGGTTGAACACTGAAGCTTTCTTT
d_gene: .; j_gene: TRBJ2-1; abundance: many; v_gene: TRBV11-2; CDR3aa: CASSLGPADEQFF; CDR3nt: TGTGCCAGCAGCTTAGGTCCGGCGGATGAGCAGTTCTTC
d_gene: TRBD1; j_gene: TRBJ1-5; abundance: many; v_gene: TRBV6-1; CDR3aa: CAIQGDSQRSHQPQHF; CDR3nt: TGTGCCATCCAGGGGGACAGCCAACGAAGCCATCAGCCCCAGCATTTT
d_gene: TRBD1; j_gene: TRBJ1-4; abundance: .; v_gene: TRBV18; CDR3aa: CASSPGTANEKLFF; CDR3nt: TGTGCCAGCTCACCAGGGACAGCAAATGAAAAACTGTTTTTT
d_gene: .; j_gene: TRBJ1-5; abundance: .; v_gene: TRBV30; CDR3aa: CAWSLGTGNQPQHF; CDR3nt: TGTGCCTGGAGTCTAGGGACCGGCAATCAGCCCCAGCATTTT
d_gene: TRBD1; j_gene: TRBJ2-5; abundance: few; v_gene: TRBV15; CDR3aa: CATSRGTGGTETQYF; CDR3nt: TGTGCCACCAGCAGGGGGACAGGGGGTACAGAGACCCAGTACTTC
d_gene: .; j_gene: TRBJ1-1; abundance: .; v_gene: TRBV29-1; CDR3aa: CSVTRAGVNTEAFF; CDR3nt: TGCAGCGTCACTAGGGCAGGGGTGAACACTGAAGCTTTCTTT
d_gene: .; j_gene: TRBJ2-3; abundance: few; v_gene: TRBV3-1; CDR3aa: CASSLLRGEMDTQYF; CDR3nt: TGTGCCAGCAGTCTCCTGAGGGGGGAGATGGATACGCAGTATTTT
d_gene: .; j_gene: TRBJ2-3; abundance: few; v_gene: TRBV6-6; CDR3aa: CASSSFGAPERDTQYF; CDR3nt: TGTGCCAGCAGTAGTTTCGGGGCCCCAGAAAGGGATACGCAGTATTTT
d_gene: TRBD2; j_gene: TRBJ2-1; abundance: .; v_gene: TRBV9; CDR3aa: CASSVAPSGSLGNEQFF; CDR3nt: TGTGCCAGCAGCGTAGCCCCTAGCGGGAGCCTGGGTAATGAGCAGTTCTTC
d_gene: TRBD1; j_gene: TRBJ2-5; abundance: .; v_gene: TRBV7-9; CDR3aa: CASSVTGGFGETQYF; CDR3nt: TGTGCCAGCAGCGTGACAGGGGGCTTTGGAGAGACCCAGTACTTC
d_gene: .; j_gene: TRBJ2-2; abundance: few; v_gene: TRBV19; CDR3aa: CASEDGELFF; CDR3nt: TGTGCCAGTGAGGACGGGGAGCTGTTTTTT
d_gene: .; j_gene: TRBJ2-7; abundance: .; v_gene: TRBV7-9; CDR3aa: CASSLHTSSGVFSYEQYF; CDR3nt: TGTGCCAGCAGCTTACATACAAGCTCCGGGGTCTTCTCCTACGAGCAGTACTTC
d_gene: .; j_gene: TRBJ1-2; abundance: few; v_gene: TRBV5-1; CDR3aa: CASSFTGPSYGYTF; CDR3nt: TGCGCCAGCAGCTTCACAGGGCCCTCCTATGGCTACACCTTC
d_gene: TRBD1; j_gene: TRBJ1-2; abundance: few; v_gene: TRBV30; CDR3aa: CAWSLNRGQGKGGYTF; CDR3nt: TGTGCCTGGAGTTTAAATAGGGGACAGGGTAAAGGTGGCTACACCTTC
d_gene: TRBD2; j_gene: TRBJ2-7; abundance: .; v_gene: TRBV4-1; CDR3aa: CASSQGVALGRALNEQYF; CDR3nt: TGCGCCAGCAGCCAAGGCGTCGCTTTGGGGAGGGCCCTTAACGAGCAGTACTTC
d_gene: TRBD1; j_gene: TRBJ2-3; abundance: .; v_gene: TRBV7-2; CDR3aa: CASSFTGTGGTDTQYF; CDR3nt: TGTGCCAGCAGCTTTACCGGGACAGGGGGTACAGATACGCAGTATTTT
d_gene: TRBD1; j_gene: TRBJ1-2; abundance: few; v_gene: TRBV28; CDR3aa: CASSFLFGGTAYGYTF; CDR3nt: TGTGCCAGCAGCTTTTTATTCGGCGGGACAGCCTATGGCTACACCTTC